The 7 T cell receptor beta chains below all came from one sample that was sequenced in a study of T cells expressing NK-cell markers. Using the 5' RACE reads, TCRdb records one entry per CDR3 protein without DNA. The clone table shows roughly 430,000 distinct CDR3 sequences, with the ten largest holding 7.3%. Sequenced material: blood T cells: a sorted CD56 or NKG2C T cell subset, CD4+ or CD8+ T cells, or bulk PBMC T cells (not recorded which). These receptors were collected from a woman aged 18 to 69 in good health.

CDR3 region: CSVGQGNGYTF. The chain has TRBV29-1 and TRBJ1-2; there is no DNA to check the TCRdb D call of TRBD1. The CDR3 totals 11 residues. In germline, CDR1 is SQVTM, CDR2 ANQGSEA.

V usage is TRBV20-1 and J usage is TRBJ1-2. The CDR3 totals 15 residues. Germline CDR1 reads DFQATT; CDR2 reads SNEGSKA (reference sequence). The CDR3 sequence is CSAAAGGAGNYGYTF.

V is TRBV7-2 and J is TRBJ2-2; TCRdb reports TRBD1, a call that lacks DNA to check it against. CDR3 length: 15 residues. The V gene's germline CDR1 is SGHTA and CDR2 FQGNSA. CDR3 amino acids: CASSLETEGTGELFF.

The chain couples TRBV12-3 or TRBV12-4 to TRBJ2-2; TCRdb's D call of TRBD2 is untestable without DNA. This CDR3 has 19 amino acids. This chain's CDR3 is CASTPFRLAGGLYTGELFF.

The chain employs TRBV7-2 and TRBJ2-3; TCRdb outputs TRBD1, but without DNA this stays unchecked. Looked up from germline, CDR1 is SGHTA and CDR2 is FQGNSA. CDR3 length: 15 amino acids. CDR3 sequence reads: CASSSRTDSTDTQYF. Using reference TRBV7-2 and TRBJ2-3 for the parts outside the CDR3, the full variable domain is GAGVSQSPSNKVTEKGKDVELRCDPISGHTALYWYRQSLGQGLEFLIYFQGNSAPDKSGLPSDRFSAERTGGSVSTLTIQRTQQEDSAVYLCASSSRTDSTDTQYFGPGTRLTVL.

This chain joins TRBV10-3 and TRBJ2-6; no DNA is available, so the TRBD2 call from TCRdb remains unchecked. Germline V gene data show CDR1 as ENHRY and CDR2 as SYGVKD. CDR3 size: 18 residues. CDR3 residues: CAISTASGGSSGANVLTF.

This chain links TRBV4-2 with TRBJ2-2; lacking DNA, the TRBD2 call made by TCRdb goes unchecked. CDR1 is LGHNA, CDR2 YNFKEQ, per germline. The CDR3 has 17 residues. The CDR3 sequence is CASSQDVSGVVAGELFF.